This entry features one T cell receptor (beta chain) sequence. The antigen remains undetermined. This record belongs to a study of memory CD8 T cells in hepatitis C reinfection. Overall study context: Peak reinfection sampling occurred 3 to 8 weeks after detected reinfection. Study findings and constraints: Only a few donors prevented definitive conclusions about public clonotypes.

Method: immunoSEQ multiplex PCR; TCRdb's copy keeps in-frame clones and lacks some. The sample has under 50,000 clones; 88% are singletons. Sample time point: peak reinfection, 3 to 8 weeks after reinfection detection. The sorted cells went straight to TCR sequencing with no prior in vitro expansion. The clonotype originates from a young man with hepatitis C virus infection. Sample: naive CD8+ T cells sorted from blood.

The CDR3 DNA is TGTGCCAGCAGTCAGGACAGGGCAAACTATGGCTACACCTTC. Protein sequence: CASSQDRANYGYTF. The rearrangement links TRBV27 to TRBJ1-2; 8 bases line up with TRBD1. Per the germline V gene, CDR1 is MNHEY and CDR2 is SMNVEV (reference sequence). There are 14 residues in the CDR3. Trimming cost V 5 bases and J 2 bases; bases outside gene matches: 4.